This TCR beta chain was captured in a study of blood T cell repertoires in COVID-19. Across the whole study: Specimens from acute and convalescent COVID-19 originated in the United States, Italy and Spain.

Repertoires were generated with immunoSEQ multiplex PCR, while TCRdb's copy carries only in-frame clones and drops some. The data hold 95,000 to 150,000 clones, with over 60% observed a single time. The CDR3 loop spans 17 amino acids. Trimming at V came to 2 bases and at J to 6 bases, leaving 9 bases not matched to a gene. Germline lookup yields CDR1 SGHNT and CDR2 YYREEE (reference sequence). The sequenced sample was peripheral blood. The gene calls are TRBV5-4 and TRBJ2-2; 11 nucleotides align to TRBD1. This receptor was obtained from a man between 35 and 55 years old with active or convalescent COVID-19. CDR3 in DNA: TGTGCCAGCAGCTTACAGGTCCGGGACAGGGGGTCCGGGGAGCTGTTTTTT. This sequence encodes CASSLQVRDRGSGELFF.